This passage covers 17 T cell receptor beta chains from one sample sequenced in a study of patients and donors after allogeneic stem cell transplantation. In TCRdb, the RT-PCR reads were re-called with MiXCR into one record per CDR3 protein. The sample yields about a million distinct CDR3 sequences, roughly 18% seen once. The sequencing sample was made of blood, either unsorted or a sorted T cell fraction (not recorded which). All receptors come from a human donor who was either an allogeneic HSCT recipient or a stem cell or donor lymphocyte infusion donor (not recorded which). It is not recorded whose cells these are; they may come from a transplant donor.

This clonotype was counted only a few times. This chain links TRBV6-5 with TRBJ2-1, with D unclear. The germline V and J ends were trimmed by 2 bases and 9 bases, with 14 bases remaining between them. The CDR3 runs to 14 residues. Germline loops: CDR1 MNHEY, CDR2 SVGAGI. CDR3 region: CASSYPQPSGEQFF. Written as DNA, the CDR3 is TGTGCCAGCAGTTACCCGCAGCCCTCTGGTGAGCAGTTCTTC.

This clonotype was detected ten times or more. The chain has TRBV20-1 and TRBJ1-5; D not resolved. Germline V gene lookup returns CDR1 DFQATT and CDR2 SNEGSKA (reference sequence). The CDR3 contains 13 residues. Trimming took 6 bases from V and 0 from J, leaving 9 bases between them. The CDR3 is CSAKGYSNQPQHF. CDR3 DNA: TGCAGTGCAAAGGGATATAGCAATCAGCCCCAGCATTTT.

This sequence joins TRBV18 and TRBJ1-5; D unresolved. This CDR3 has 17 residues. Germline loops: CDR1 KGHSH, CDR2 LQKENI. V dropped 3 bases and J dropped 1 base, with 16 bases sitting between them. The CDR3 spells CASSPTLPGRSNQPQHF. CDR3 sequence (DNA): TGTGCCAGCTCACCCACGCTTCCCGGTCGGAGCAATCAGCCCCAGCATTTT.

The chain couples TRBV15 to TRBJ1-2; no clear D gene. From germline, CDR1 is LNHNV and CDR2 YYDKDF (reference sequence). Trimming took 0 bases from V and 3 from J, leaving 8 bases between them. The CDR3 is 14 residues long. CDR3 nucleotide sequence: TGTGCCACCAGCAGAGATCTGTTGGACTATGGCTACACCTTC. As protein: CATSRDLLDYGYTF. The full variable domain, completed using reference TRBV15 and TRBJ1-2, is DAMVIQNPRYQVTQFGKPVTLSCSQTLNHNVMYWYQQKSSQAPKLLFHYYDKDFNNEADTPDNFQSRRPNTSFCFLDIRSPGLGDTAMYLCATSRDLLDYGYTFGSGTRLTVV.

This clonotype appeared a few times. The chain carries TRBV5-1 and TRBJ1-4; 9 positions match TRBD1. This CDR3 has 17 residues. Unmatched junction bases numbered 15, after V lost 4 bases and J lost 8 bases. The germline V gene has CDR1 SGHRS and CDR2 YFSETQ. This CDR3 reads CASSTGTGNRYSEKLFF. In nucleotides, the CDR3 is TGCGCCAGCAGCACCGGGACAGGGAATCGTTACTCGGAAAAACTGTTTTTT.

This clonotype was picked up many times. This chain joins TRBV6-5 and TRBJ2-3; D unresolved. Germline V lookup: CDR1 MNHEY, CDR2 SVGAGI. The ends were cut back, 0 bases at V and 4 bases at J, with 11 bases in the middle. The CDR3 length is 15 residues. This CDR3 is CASSYSSGRPDTQYF. CDR3 nucleotide sequence: TGTGCCAGCAGTTACTCTTCTGGAAGGCCAGATACGCAGTATTTT.

This clonotype was counted ten times or more. CDR3 protein: CASSLGALTDTQYF. Written as DNA, the CDR3 is TGCGCCAGCAGCTTGGGGGCCCTCACAGATACGCAGTATTTT. The gene calls are TRBV5-1 and TRBJ2-3; D gene unclear. Germline CDR1 reads SGHRS; CDR2 reads YFSETQ. Trimming shortened V by 0 bases and J by 2 bases, and 7 bases separated the two germline ends. This CDR3 region has 14 residues.

The rearrangement joins TRBV5-4 to TRBJ2-1; a weak D match, TRBD1 (5 bases). In germline, CDR1 is SGHNT, CDR2 YYREEE (reference sequence). The CDR3 has 15 residues. Trimming left V 0 bases short and J 2 bases short, with 9 bases between. The CDR3 DNA sequence: TGTGCCAGCAGCTTGGAAGGGGAACCCTACAATGAGCAGTTCTTC. Amino acid sequence: CASSLEGEPYNEQFF. Based on the CDR3 plus reference TRBV5-4 and TRBJ2-1, the full variable domain is ETGVTQSPTHLIKTRGQQVTLRCSSQSGHNTVSWYQQALGQGPQFIFQYYREEENGRGNFPPRFSGLQFPNYSSELNVNALELDDSALYLCASSLEGEPYNEQFFGPGTRLTVL.

CDR3 DNA: TGTGCCACCAGCAGTGGCCCCGGGACCGTTCAGTACTTC. This translates into CATSSGPGTVQYF. The chain carries TRBV15 and TRBJ2-4; possibly TRBD1 or TRBD2 for D (5 bases each). CDR1 LNHNV and CDR2 YYDKDF come from the germline V gene (reference sequence). The CDR3 extends over 13 amino acids. V lost 3 bases, J lost 11 bases, and 14 bases lay in between.

A remark on this clonotype: Since a much larger clone is just one base distant, this may be a read error. V usage is TRBV29-1 and J usage is TRBJ1-1, with D possibly matching TRBD1 (5 bases). This CDR3 contains 13 residues. The germline V and J ends were trimmed by 6 bases and 0 bases, with 11 bases remaining between them. Per the germline V gene, CDR1 is SQVTM and CDR2 is ANQGSEA. The CDR3 here is CSVAGRMNTEAFF. The CDR3 DNA is TGCAGCGTGGCGGGACGGATGAACACTGAAGCTTTCTTT.

This chain uses TRBV5-1 with TRBJ2-5; 8 bases match TRBD1. The V gene's germline CDR1 is SGHRS and CDR2 YFSETQ. CDR3 length: 17 amino acids. With 4 bases clipped from V and 5 bases from J, the junction kept 16 bases outside the gene matches. Here the CDR3 reads CASSGATKYRTGETQYF. The DNA of the CDR3 is TGCGCCAGCAGCGGAGCCACCAAGTATCGGACAGGGGAGACCCAGTACTTC.

V gene TRBV12-3 or TRBV12-4 combines with J gene TRBJ2-1, with 7 bases fitting TRBD1. Losses at the gene ends were 7 bases for V and 12 bases for J; bases not matched to a gene: 12. CDR3 size: 13 residues. This chain's CDR3 is CASILKKGQRQFF. In nucleotides, the CDR3 is TGTGCCAGCATCCTGAAGAAGGGACAGAGGCAGTTCTTC.

This clonotype has just a few counts. V usage is TRBV27 and J usage is TRBJ2-3; TRBD2 might be the D (6 bases). CDR3 size: 14 residues. CDR1 and CDR2 (germline): MNHEY, SMNVEV (reference sequence). Trimming left V 5 bases short and J 6 bases short, with 15 bases between. The CDR3 is CASSILSSGDTQYF. The CDR3 bases are TGTGCCAGCAGTATCCTCTCGAGCGGGGATACGCAGTATTTT.

The chain has TRBV20-1 and TRBJ1-1, with 8 nucleotides matching TRBD1. Germline CDR1 and CDR2: DFQATT and SNEGSKA (reference sequence). V trimming: 2 bases; J trimming: 3 bases; junction bases outside the gene matches: 11. CDR3 length: 16 residues. In nucleotides, the CDR3 is TGCAGTGCTAGACCCGACAGGGGAGGAAGTGACACTGAAGCTTTCTTT. Amino acid sequence: CSARPDRGGSDTEAFF.

V is TRBV7-3 and J is TRBJ2-2; tentative D call: TRBD2 (5 bases). V shed 5 bases and J shed 7 bases, with 20 bases lying between them. Germline CDR1 reads SGHTA; CDR2 reads FQGTGA. This CDR3 is 16 amino acids long. CDR3 loop: CASSLRGPAGFGELFF. For the CDR3, the DNA is TGTGCCAGCAGCCTACGCGGGCCCGCTGGTTTCGGGGAGCTGTTTTTT.

This clonotype showed up just a few times. A much larger clone sits a single nucleotide away, making a read error possible. This rearrangement joins TRBV7-2 to TRBJ2-1; D may match TRBD1 or TRBD2 (6 bases each). The CDR3 runs to 15 residues. The germline V gene encodes CDR1 SGHTA and CDR2 FQGNSA. Trimming removed 0 bases from V and 3 bases from J, with 9 bases in between. The CDR3 DNA is TGTGCCAGCAGCTTAGCGGGGGGCTTCTACAATGAGCAGTTCTTC. This gives the protein CASSLAGGFYNEQFF.

Only a few counts were recorded for this clonotype. The gene calls are TRBV20-1 and TRBJ2-7; TRBD1 matches 9 bases. Trimming cost V 2 bases and J 3 bases; bases outside gene matches: 5. The germline CDR1 and CDR2 sequences are DFQATT and SNEGSKA (reference sequence). The CDR3 sequence is 14 residues long. Here the CDR3 reads CSARRTGVIYEQYF. CDR3 sequence (DNA): TGCAGTGCTAGAAGGACAGGGGTCATCTACGAGCAGTACTTC.